This entry lists 16 T cell receptor beta chains sequenced from one sample in a study of blood T cell repertoires in COVID-19. Profiled with immunoSEQ multiplex PCR; TCRdb holds only in-frame clones, not every one. The sample holds just over 150,000 clones, about 80% seen once. Sample: peripheral blood. All receptors come from a man in his fifties or sixties with acute or convalescent COVID-19.

The chain joins TRBV24-1 to TRBJ1-1; 9 positions agree with TRBD1. Germline trimming cut 8 bases from V and 8 bases from J; bases unmatched to any gene: 5. From germline, CDR1 is KGHDR and CDR2 SFDVKD. CDR3 size: 12 residues. CDR3 loop: CATTSDRGEAFF. The DNA of the CDR3 is TGTGCCACCACATCCGACAGGGGGGAAGCTTTCTTT.

The rearrangement links TRBV28 to TRBJ1-1; 7 nucleotides agree with TRBD1. CDR1 is MDHEN, CDR2 SYDVKM, per germline. The CDR3 consists of 12 residues. Trimming cost V 6 bases and J 9 bases; bases outside gene matches: 7. The CDR3 DNA reads as TGTGCCAGCAGCACTCCAGGGGGTAAAGCTTTCTTT. Translated, it gives CASSTPGGKAFF.

CDR3 in DNA: TGTGCCAGCAGCCCCAACCGACGACAGATCCGAATGGGGAATTCACCCCTCCACTTT. Protein sequence: CASSPNRRQIRMGNSPLHF. This chain uses TRBV11-2 with TRBJ1-6; TRBD1 is a possible D gene (5 bases). The V end was cut by 5 bases, the J end by 7 bases, with 27 bases between. Germline CDR1 is SGHAT and CDR2 is FQNNGV. This CDR3 has 19 residues.

This sequence joins TRBV30 and TRBJ1-2, with D possibly matching TRBD1 (6 bases). V was clipped by 1 base and J by 4 bases, with 10 bases between them. This CDR3 spans 13 amino acids. Germline V gene data show CDR1 as GTSNPN and CDR2 as SVGIG (reference sequence). The CDR3 loop reads CAWSGTVFYGYTF. Written as DNA, the CDR3 is TGTGCCTGGAGTGGGACAGTCTTCTATGGCTACACCTTC. Full variable domain (outside the CDR3, taken from reference TRBV30 and TRBJ1-2): SQTIHQWPATLVQPVGSPLSLECTVEGTSNPNLYWYRQAAGRGLQLLFYSVGIGQISSEVPQNLSASRPQDRQFILSSKKLLLSDSGFYLCAWSGTVFYGYTFGSGTRLTVV.

The genes are TRBV7-6 and TRBJ1-5, with D possibly matching TRBD1 (6 bases). The V gene lost 5 bases and the J gene lost 5 bases, with 16 bases spanning the gap. The CDR3 consists of 15 residues. The germline CDR1 and CDR2 sequences are SGHVS and FNYEAQ. The CDR3 here is CASSNRDNYYQPQHF. Here the CDR3 DNA reads TGTGCCAGCAGCAACCGGGACAACTACTATCAGCCCCAGCATTTT.

The chain uses TRBV18 and TRBJ2-7; 13 positions agree with TRBD2. Germline CDR1 KGHSH, CDR2 LQKENI. This CDR3 has 15 residues. V lost 5 bases and J lost 7; bases outside the gene matches: 8. Here the CDR3 reads CASSVGTSGNGEQYF. In DNA, the CDR3 is TGTGCCAGCTCAGTGGGGACTAGCGGGAATGGGGAGCAGTACTTC.

The chain couples TRBV6-2 or TRBV6-3 to TRBJ2-2; 7 nucleotides agree with TRBD2. Germline-derived CDR1 and CDR2 are MNHEY and SVGEGT. Trimming removed 6 bases from V and 0 bases from J; junction bases left unmatched: 10. There are 17 residues in the CDR3. CDR3 region: CASSRVLAVANTGELFF. CDR3 nucleotides: TGTGCCAGCAGCCGCGTCCTAGCGGTCGCGAACACCGGGGAGCTGTTTTTT.

This clone was observed a single time. The gene calls are TRBV9 and TRBJ2-7; 12 nucleotides match TRBD2. Germline lookup yields CDR1 SGDLS and CDR2 YYNGEE. With 3 bases clipped from V and 6 bases from J, the junction kept 7 bases outside the gene matches. CDR3 length: 15 residues. This chain's CDR3 is CASSAVPGLAGEQYF. The CDR3 region has the DNA TGTGCCAGCAGCGCCGTTCCGGGACTAGCGGGCGAGCAGTACTTC. The full variable domain, its missing parts supplied by reference TRBV9 and TRBJ2-7, is DSGVTQTPKHLITATGQRVTLRCSPRSGDLSVYWYQQSLDQGLQFLIQYYNGEERAKGNILERFSAQQFPDLHSELNLSSLELGDSALYFCASSAVPGLAGEQYFGPGTRLTVT.

The chain is built from TRBV5-6 and TRBJ1-2; D uncertain. Trimming took off 1 base at V and 3 bases at J, with 4 bases between the two ends. The CDR3 is made up of 12 amino acids. In germline, CDR1 is SGHDT, CDR2 YYEEEE. The CDR3 is CASSLSYYGYTF. The DNA for the CDR3 is TGTGCCAGCAGCTTGTCCTACTATGGCTACACCTTC.

The chain couples TRBV3-1 (or the pseudogene TRBV3-2) to TRBJ2-3; 8 positions match TRBD1. With V trimmed by 0 bases and J by 4 bases, 9 bases remained unmatched. Germline V gene lookup returns CDR1 LGHDT and CDR2 YNNKEL (reference sequence). The CDR3 has 17 amino acids. As DNA, the CDR3 is TGTGCCAGCAGCCAAGAAATGGCGACAGGGGCCCCAGATACGCAGTATTTT. Translation gives CASSQEMATGAPDTQYF.

The J gene is TRBJ2-3, the V gene TRBV28; 7 bases line up with TRBD2. The V gene's germline CDR1 is MDHEN and CDR2 SYDVKM. The length of the CDR3 is 16 residues. V was clipped by 8 bases and J by 0 bases; unmatched bases: 11. The CDR3 DNA is TGTGCCAGCGGCAGGCCGGGGGGAGGGAGCACAGATACGCAGTATTTT. Its translation is CASGRPGGGSTDTQYF.

V is TRBV2 and J is TRBJ1-6, with 8 bases identical to TRBD1. With V trimmed by 6 bases and J by 9 bases, 7 bases remained unmatched. The CDR3 has 14 amino acids. CDR1 and CDR2 from the germline V gene are SNHLY and FYNNEI. CDR3 sequence (DNA): TGTGCCAGCAGATTCAGGGGGCGAGGTTCACCCCTCCACTTT. It yields the protein CASRFRGRGSPLHF.

The chain employs TRBV5-1 and TRBJ2-2, with D possibly matching TRBD2 (5 bases). The V gene lost 0 bases and the J gene lost 2 bases, with 11 bases spanning the gap. Germline CDR1 is SGHRS and CDR2 is YFSETQ. This CDR3 has 16 residues. The CDR3 spells CASSLVLGANTGELFF. The CDR3 nucleotides read TGCGCCAGCAGCTTGGTTCTGGGAGCAAACACCGGGGAGCTGTTTTTT.

V and J are TRBV7-9 and TRBJ2-5; 13 nucleotides agree with TRBD2. Trimming at V came to 8 bases and at J to 5 bases, leaving 8 bases not matched to a gene. This CDR3 contains 15 residues. The V gene's germline CDR1 is SEHNR and CDR2 FQNEAQ (reference sequence). The CDR3 DNA follows: TGTGCCAGCGCGACTAGCGGGGGGCTGGGCGAGACCCAGTACTTC. Its translation is CASATSGGLGETQYF.

The chain combines TRBV3-1 (or the pseudogene TRBV3-2) with TRBJ2-2, with D unresolved. V shed 4 bases and J shed 4 bases, with 7 bases lying between them. CDR3 length: 13 residues. CDR1 is LGHDT and CDR2 is YNNKEL in the germline V gene (reference sequence). CDR3 region: CASSRSVTGELFF. Here the CDR3 DNA reads TGTGCCAGCAGCCGGTCGGTCACCGGGGAGCTGTTTTTT.

The V call is TRBV7-7, the J call TRBJ2-2; 8 positions match TRBD1. CDR1 and CDR2 from the germline V gene are SSHAT and FNYEAQ (reference sequence). V shed 5 bases, J shed 5 bases, and the junction held 7 bases outside the gene matches. This CDR3 has 15 amino acids. CDR3 sequence (DNA): TGTGCCAGCAGCCCCGACAGGGGTTCAACCGGGGAGCTGTTTTTT. Protein: CASSPDRGSTGELFF.